A selection of T cell receptor beta chains follows, all from one sample in a study of T cells in Graves' hyperthyroidism and ophthalmopathy. Using its own MiXCR run on the multiplex PCR reads, TCRdb lists one record per CDR3 protein. The sample contains almost 500,000 distinct CDR3 sequences, approximately 22% of which appear only once. The specimen was blood. The receptors shown here come from an older woman with Graves' ophthalmopathy. Both conserved end residues are part of each CDR3. Each record gives: clone size, V gene, J gene, D gene, CDR3 protein, CDR3 DNA. A D gene is named only where the DNA matches it firmly. The size entry is marked missing in some rows and otherwise reads once, few, many or a size class.

few	TRBV7-7	TRBJ2-1	NA	CASSFERGNEQFF	TGTGCTAGCAGCTTCGAACGGGGGAATGAGCAGTTCTTC
few	TRBV3-1	TRBJ2-7	NA	CASSRGSNYEQYF	TGTGCCAGCAGCCGGGGCAGCAACTACGAGCAGTACTTC
few	TRBV30	TRBJ1-2	TRBD1	CAWSVQGAEGYTF	TGTGCCTGGAGTGTACAGGGGGCGGAAGGCTACACCTTC
NA	TRBV20-1	TRBJ2-7	NA	CSARDPRGAGEEQYF	TGCAGTGCTAGAGACCCTCGTGGGGCGGGCGAGGAGCAGTACTTC
few	TRBV5-1	TRBJ2-3	TRBD2	CASSLTSGKADTQYF	TGCGCCAGCAGCTTAACTAGCGGGAAGGCAGATACGCAGTATTTT
few	TRBV6-1	TRBJ2-1	NA	CASSPPGRAYNEQFF	TGTGCCAGCAGTCCCCCCGGTCGGGCTTACAATGAGCAGTTCTTC
many	TRBV2	TRBJ2-1	NA	CASSEAEGEQFF	TGTGCCAGCAGTGAAGCGGAGGGTGAGCAGTTCTTC
NA	TRBV10-3	TRBJ2-1	NA	CAISDRVRNLDNEQFF	TGTGCCATCAGTGACCGAGTTCGGAATCTAGACAATGAGCAGTTCTTC
once	TRBV7-6	TRBJ2-7	TRBD1	CASSAGTANDEQYF	TGTGCCAGCAGCGCAGGGACAGCCAACGACGAGCAGTACTTC
many	TRBV29-1	TRBJ1-2	NA	CSVEEAGFYGYTF	TGCAGCGTTGAAGAGGCAGGCTTCTATGGCTACACCTTC
many	TRBV3-1	TRBJ2-3	TRBD2	CASSEGLAGGTDTQYF	TGTGCCAGCAGTGAGGGACTAGCGGGAGGAACAGATACGCAGTATTTT
many	TRBV3-1	TRBJ2-3	NA	CASSQGTTAATQYF	TGTGCCAGCAGCCAGGGAACTACAGCTGCTACGCAGTATTTT
many	TRBV6-5	TRBJ1-1	NA	CASSYLEETEAFF	TGTGCCAGCAGTTACCTCGAGGAGACTGAAGCTTTCTTT
many	TRBV7-2	TRBJ2-2	NA	CASSHLVDTGELFF	TGTGCCAGCAGCCATTTGGTCGACACCGGGGAGCTGTTTTTT
NA	TRBV5-1	TRBJ2-7	TRBD1	CASSSSGTGVHEQYF	TGCGCCAGCAGCTCCTCCGGGACAGGCGTCCACGAGCAGTACTTC
many	TRBV2	TRBJ2-2	TRBD2	CASSESGRNTGELFF	TGTGCCAGCAGTGAGAGCGGGAGAAACACCGGGGAGCTGTTTTTT
once	TRBV6-1	TRBJ1-6	TRBD1	CASSASSGTGYHF	TGTGCCAGCAGTGCGAGCTCCGGGACAGGGTATCACTTT
many	TRBV20-1	TRBJ2-1	TRBD2	CSASPSGGRYNEQFF	TGCAGTGCTAGTCCTAGCGGGGGAAGATACAATGAGCAGTTCTTC
once	TRBV4-1	TRBJ2-7	TRBD1	CASRGTGLYEQYF	TGCGCCTCGCGCGGGACAGGGTTGTACGAGCAGTACTTC
few	TRBV4-3	TRBJ2-1	TRBD2	CASSQVGLAGNEQFF	TGCGCCAGCAGCCAAGTGGGACTAGCCGGCAATGAGCAGTTCTTC
NA	TRBV15	TRBJ2-7	TRBD2	CATSRGSGGGQYF	TGTGCCACCAGCCGAGGATCGGGGGGTGGGCAGTACTTC
few	TRBV11-1	TRBJ2-3	TRBD1	CASSQRRGRDTQYF	TGTGCCAGCAGCCAGCGCAGGGGGCGAGATACGCAGTATTTT
NA	TRBV19	TRBJ2-7	NA	CASSIHGGTASYEQYF	TGTGCCAGTAGTATCCATGGCGGGACCGCCTCCTACGAGCAGTACTTC
few	TRBV7-8	TRBJ2-3	NA	CASTLYTDTQYF	TGTGCCAGCACCCTCTACACAGATACGCAGTATTTT